This TCR beta chain was recovered during a study of cytomegalovirus exposure and HLA in healthy donors. In the PCR, 60 Vbeta and 13 Jbeta primers were used. Measured with immunoSEQ multiplex PCR; TCRdb has only the in-frame clones, and not every one. With 200,000 or so clones in the sample, the ten largest clones hold around 0.74%. CDR1 and CDR2 (germline): LNHDA, SQIVND (reference sequence). The V end was cut by 10 bases, the J end by 1 base, with 8 bases between. The CDR3 runs to 11 residues. Sample: PBMCs. The clonotype originates from a boy aged 5-17 years in good health and CMV-seronegative. The chain uses TRBV19 and TRBJ2-7; D is possibly TRBD1 (6 bases). The CDR3 sequence: CATGQSYEQYF. The CDR3 region has the DNA TGTGCCACCGGACAGTCCTACGAGCAGTACTTC.